Sequencing of this T cell receptor (beta chain) was carried out in a study of identical twins. TCRdb processed the 5' RACE reads anew with MiXCR; each CDR3 protein has one entry. The sample consists of around 510,000 distinct CDR3 sequences, roughly an eighth of them appearing once. CDR1 and CDR2 (germline): DFQATT, SNEGSKA (reference sequence). The CDR3 has 15 amino acids. V lost 0 bases and J lost 3, with 15 bases in between. This clonotype was counted only a few times. These data also formed part of another study, on yellow fever vaccine responses in identical twins.

The chain is built from TRBV20-1 and TRBJ2-7, with D possibly being TRBD2 (6 bases). The receptor's source is a woman aged 18 to 35 in good health. Sequenced sample: CD4+ T cells sorted from blood. The CDR3 nucleotides read TGCAGTGCTAGAGATCCGCGGCCGGGAGACTACGAGCAGTACTTC. Translated, it gives CSARDPRPGDYEQYF.